A selection of T cell receptor beta chains follows, all from one sample in a study of shared clonotypes between healthy human individuals. TCRdb's copy holds only in-frame clones and misses some; the assay was immunoSEQ multiplex PCR. The table has approximately 1,000,000 clones, around 77% seen once. Sequencing was carried out using memory CD4+ T cells from PBMCs. These receptor sequences come from a man aged 18 to 35 in good health. Some clones in this sample may be carry-over from other donors' samples. The CDR3 runs from the conserved cysteine through the conserved F or W.

TRBV28 CASSPRGNTEAFF
TRBV28 CASSLWGRVNTEAFF
TRBV2 CASSESDTQYF
TRBV27 CASSLNLLKETQYF
TRBV28 CASSHRGTSYNEQFF
TRBV30 CAWGRKDGNYGYTF
TRBV5-8 CASSFPGRLSYEQYF
TRBV2 CASSIGSTTPHGYTF
TRBV5-4 CASSLADRGDTGELFF
TRBV5-1 CASSLSWDVEQYF
TRBV14 CASSQLGNTEAFF
TRBV9 CASSPEAYTGELFF
TRBV7-2 CASSLGDGRGEDTEVFF
TRBV28 CASRRVGGPYEQYF
TRBV19 CASSTRGNQPQHF
TRBV5-1 CASSSLSRETQYF
TRBV4-3 CASSQDSRGTEAFF
TRBV5-1 CASSLREGLEQYF
TRBV18 CASSRGGRASSETQYF
TRBV5-6 CASSLVGSRGEKLFF
TRBV28 CANAGEPYNEQFF
TRBV6-5 CASSYSGTSISVQFF
TRBV2 CASRELAVPSYEQYF
TRBV4-1 CASSQDRGDNQPQHF
TRBV6-5 CASSKTGGHQPQHF
TRBV5-1 CASSLSETGHYEQYF
TRBV28 CASRKVTGNEQFF
TRBV5-5 CARSPSTGRTEPQHF
TRBV5-6 CASRHGQGWGNTIYF
TRBV5-1 CASSLPSGEGRNEQFF
TRBV9 CASSVFSQETQYF
TRBV2 CASSVTATNEKLFF
TRBV6-5 CASRVEGLGPEAFF
TRBV7-3 CASSTGGQTYGYTF
TRBV14 CASSRTPTSGSLYEQYF
TRBV9 CASSWTPDTEAFF
TRBV4-3 CTSSQALVTEGAGYGYTF
TRBV30 CAWDPLEGEAFF
TRBV19 CASTLGQGARRNQPQHF
TRBV5-1 CASSVGLRNTGELFF
TRBV27 CASRRNNRVGNQPQHF
TRBV30 CAWRPRLGNTIYF
TRBV30 CAWGETGSTEAFF
TRBV7-6 CASSLGFGQPQHF
TRBV6-1 CASRPTRLASGELFF
TRBV7-8 CASSLGQGGVYGYTF
TRBV19 CASTMGASGTDTQYF
TRBV29-1 CSVGDPGGTQYF
TRBV4-2 CASSQEVKGRYEQYF
TRBV21-1 CASSKEDREAREQYF